The present T cell receptor beta chain was sequenced within a study of T-cell reconstitution after alpha-beta-depleted transplantation in children. Study results and caveats: A year had passed since transplant, and T-cell counts and diversity by then came mostly from newly produced T cells.

This CDR3 has 11 residues. Germline V gene lookup returns CDR1 SQVTM and CDR2 ANQGSEA. Unmatched junction bases numbered 3, after V lost 7 bases and J lost 4 bases. Preparation of the TCRbeta library involved a method that used unique molecular identifiers. TCRdb re-called the PCR reads with MiXCR, one entry per CDR3 protein. Of 250,000 to 300,000 distinct CDR3 sequences in the sample, over 7% are singletons; the top ten hold 9.1%. Ten or more counts support this clonotype. Its antigen remains unknown. The material sequenced was peripheral blood, taken 360 days after TCRalphabeta/CD19-depleted stem cell transplant. The TCR sequence derives from a female patient aged 2 to 10 who had a stem cell transplant for Fanconi anemia, so the T cells may come from the graft donor. V usage is TRBV29-1 and J usage is TRBJ1-2, with 7 bases fitting TRBD1. This chain's CDR3 is CSAQGIYGYTF. Written as DNA, the CDR3 is TGCAGCGCACAGGGGATCTATGGCTACACCTTC. The whole variable domain, remainder taken from reference TRBV29-1 and TRBJ1-2, is SAVISQKPSRDICQRGTSLTIQCQVDSQVTMMFWYRQQPGQSLTLIATANQGSEATYESGFVIDKFPISRPNLTFSTLTVSNMSPEDSSIYLCSAQGIYGYTFGSGTRLTVV.